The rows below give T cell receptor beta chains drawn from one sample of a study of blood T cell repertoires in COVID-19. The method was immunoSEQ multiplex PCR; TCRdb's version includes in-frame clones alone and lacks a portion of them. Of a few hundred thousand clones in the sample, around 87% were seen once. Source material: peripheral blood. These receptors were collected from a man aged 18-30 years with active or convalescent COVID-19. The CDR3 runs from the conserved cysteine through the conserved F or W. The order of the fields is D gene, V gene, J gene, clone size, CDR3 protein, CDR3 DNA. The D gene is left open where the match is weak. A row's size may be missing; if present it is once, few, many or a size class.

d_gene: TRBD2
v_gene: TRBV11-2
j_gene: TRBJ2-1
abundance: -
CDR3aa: CASSPVRGRADEQFF
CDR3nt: TGTGCCAGCAGCCCGGTCCGCGGGAGGGCCGATGAGCAGTTCTTC

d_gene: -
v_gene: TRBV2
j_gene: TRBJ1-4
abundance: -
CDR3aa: CALLSRTNEKLFF
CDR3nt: TGTGCCCTCTTAAGCCGAACTAATGAAAAACTGTTTTTT

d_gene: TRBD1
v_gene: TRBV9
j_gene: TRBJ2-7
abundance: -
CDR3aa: CASSPGRTGNEQYF
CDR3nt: TGTGCCAGCAGCCCTGGTCGGACAGGGAACGAGCAGTACTTC

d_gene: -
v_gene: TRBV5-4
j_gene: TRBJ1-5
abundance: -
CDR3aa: CASSLGGRTNQPQHF
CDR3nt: TGTGCCAGCAGCTTGGGGGGGCGAACTAATCAGCCCCAGCATTTT

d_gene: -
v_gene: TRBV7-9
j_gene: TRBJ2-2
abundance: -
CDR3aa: CANHRDWGTGELFF
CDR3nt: TGTGCCAACCACCGGGATTGGGGCACCGGGGAGCTGTTTTTT

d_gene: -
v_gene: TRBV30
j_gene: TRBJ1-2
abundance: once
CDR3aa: CAWSVGGFYGYTF
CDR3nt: TGTGCCTGGAGTGTGGGGGGTTTCTATGGCTACACCTTC

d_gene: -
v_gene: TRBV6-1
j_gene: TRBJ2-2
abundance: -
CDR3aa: CASSEERTGELFF
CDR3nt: TGTGCCAGCAGTGAAGAACGGACCGGGGAGCTGTTTTTT

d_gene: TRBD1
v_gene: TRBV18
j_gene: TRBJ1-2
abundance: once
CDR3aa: CASSPRGTGDNYGYTF
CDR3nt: TGTGCCAGCTCACCACGGGGGACAGGGGATAACTATGGCTACACCTTC

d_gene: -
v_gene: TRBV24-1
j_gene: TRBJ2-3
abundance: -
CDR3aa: CATRDNSGSTDTQYF
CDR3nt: TGTGCCACCAGGGATAACAGTGGAAGCACAGATACGCAGTATTTT

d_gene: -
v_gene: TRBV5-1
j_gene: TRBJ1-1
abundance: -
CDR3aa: CASSPLMNTEAFF
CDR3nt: TGCGCCAGCAGCCCCCTTATGAACACTGAAGCTTTCTTT

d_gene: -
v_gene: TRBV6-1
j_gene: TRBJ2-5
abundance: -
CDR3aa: CASSDWRGGETQYF
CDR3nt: TGTGCCAGCAGTGATTGGAGGGGCGGGGAGACCCAGTACTTC

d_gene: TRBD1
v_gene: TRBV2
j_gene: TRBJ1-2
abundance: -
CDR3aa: CASSEPPGWDSYGYTF
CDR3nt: TGTGCCAGCAGTGAACCCCCGGGTTGGGACAGTTATGGCTACACCTTC

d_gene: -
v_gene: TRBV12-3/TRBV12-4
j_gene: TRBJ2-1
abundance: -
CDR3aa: CASSFVFHEQFF
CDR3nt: TGTGCCAGCAGTTTTGTATTCCATGAGCAGTTCTTC

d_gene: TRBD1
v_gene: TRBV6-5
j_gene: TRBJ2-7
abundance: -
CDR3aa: CASSYSRGPYEQYF
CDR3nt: TGTGCCAGCAGTTACTCGAGGGGGCCCTACGAGCAGTACTTC

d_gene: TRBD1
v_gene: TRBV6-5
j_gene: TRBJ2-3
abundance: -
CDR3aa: CASSYEGTGFTDTQYF
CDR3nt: TGTGCCAGCAGTTACGAGGGGACAGGATTCACAGATACGCAGTATTTT

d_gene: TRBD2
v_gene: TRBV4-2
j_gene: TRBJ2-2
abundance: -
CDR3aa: CASSQGRRGGNTGELFF
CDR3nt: TGTGCCAGCAGCCAAGGTCGGCGCGGGGGGAACACCGGGGAGCTGTTTTTT

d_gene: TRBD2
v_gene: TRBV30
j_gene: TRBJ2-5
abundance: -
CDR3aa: CAWSRGGAKTQYF
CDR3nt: TGTGCCTGGAGTCGCGGGGGGGCAAAGACCCAGTACTTC

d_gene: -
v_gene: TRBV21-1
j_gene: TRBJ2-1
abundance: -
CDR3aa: CASRLAGGGQFF
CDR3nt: TGTGCCAGCCGGTTGGCGGGAGGGGGACAATTCTTC

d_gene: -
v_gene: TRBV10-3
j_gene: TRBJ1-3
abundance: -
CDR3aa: CAIGGSSGNTIYF
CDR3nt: TGTGCCATCGGAGGGAGCTCTGGAAACACCATATATTTT

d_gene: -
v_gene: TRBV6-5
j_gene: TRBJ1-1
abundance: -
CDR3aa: CASSYSGRTEAFF
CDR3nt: TGTGCCAGCAGTTACTCGGGGAGGACTGAAGCTTTCTTT

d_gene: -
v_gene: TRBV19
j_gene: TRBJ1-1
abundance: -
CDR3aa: CASSMVAPNGANTEAFF
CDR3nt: TGTGCCAGTAGTATGGTGGCGCCTAATGGGGCTAACACTGAAGCTTTCTTT

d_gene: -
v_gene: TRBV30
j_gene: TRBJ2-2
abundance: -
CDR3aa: CAWSVSTGELFF
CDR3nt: TGTGCCTGGAGTGTGAGCACCGGGGAGCTGTTTTTT

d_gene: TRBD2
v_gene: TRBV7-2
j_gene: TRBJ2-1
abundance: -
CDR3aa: CASSLVSSGPYNEQFF
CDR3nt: TGTGCCAGCAGCTTAGTGTCTAGCGGTCCCTACAATGAGCAGTTCTTC

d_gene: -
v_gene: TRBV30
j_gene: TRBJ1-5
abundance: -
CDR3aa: CAWSSSSNQPQHF
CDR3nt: TGTGCCTGGAGTTCCTCCTCCAATCAGCCCCAGCATTTT

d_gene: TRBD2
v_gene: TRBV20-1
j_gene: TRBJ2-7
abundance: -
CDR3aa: CSASLSGGYYEQYF
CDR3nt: TGCAGTGCTAGTTTAAGCGGGGGTTACTACGAGCAGTACTTC

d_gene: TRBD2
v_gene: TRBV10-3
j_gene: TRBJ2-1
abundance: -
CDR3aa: CAISRLAEYNEQFF
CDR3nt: TGTGCCATCAGCCGACTAGCGGAGTACAATGAGCAGTTCTTC

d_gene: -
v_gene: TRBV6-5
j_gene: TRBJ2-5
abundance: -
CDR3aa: CASKRSQSSGTQYF
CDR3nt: TGTGCCAGCAAGCGGTCACAAAGTAGTGGGACCCAGTACTTC

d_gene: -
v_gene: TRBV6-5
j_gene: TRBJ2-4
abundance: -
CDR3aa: CASGAAEKNIQYF
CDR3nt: TGTGCCAGCGGAGCGGCGGAGAAAAACATTCAGTACTTC

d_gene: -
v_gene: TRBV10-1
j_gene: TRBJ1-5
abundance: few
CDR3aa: CASSQDSNQPQHF
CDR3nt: TGCGCCAGCAGCCAGGATAGCAATCAGCCCCAGCATTTT

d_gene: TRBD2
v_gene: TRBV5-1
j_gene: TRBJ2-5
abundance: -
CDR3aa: CASSLLTSGGAETQYF
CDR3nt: TGCGCCAGCAGCTTGCTCACTAGCGGGGGTGCAGAGACCCAGTACTTC

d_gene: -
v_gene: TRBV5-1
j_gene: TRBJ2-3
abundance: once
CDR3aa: CASAGSLGDTQYF
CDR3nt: TGCGCCAGCGCTGGGAGTTTAGGGGATACGCAGTATTTT

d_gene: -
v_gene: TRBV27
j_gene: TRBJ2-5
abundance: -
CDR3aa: CASSLSRGETQYF
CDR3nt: TGTGCCAGCAGTTTATCTAGGGGTGAGACCCAGTACTTC

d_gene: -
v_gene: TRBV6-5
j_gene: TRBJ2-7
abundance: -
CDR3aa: CATFTGDVFEQYF
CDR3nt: TGTGCCACCTTTACGGGGGATGTCTTCGAGCAGTACTTC

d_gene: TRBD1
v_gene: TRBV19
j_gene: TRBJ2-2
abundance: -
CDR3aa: CASSKGTGATTGELFF
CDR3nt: TGTGCCAGTAGTAAGGGGACAGGGGCGACCACCGGGGAGCTGTTTTTT

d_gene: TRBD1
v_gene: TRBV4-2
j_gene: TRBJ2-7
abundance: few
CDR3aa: CASSQEHGTGGHEQYF
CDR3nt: TGTGCCAGCAGCCAAGAGCACGGGACAGGGGGCCACGAGCAGTACTTC

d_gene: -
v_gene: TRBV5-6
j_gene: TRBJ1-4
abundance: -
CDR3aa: CASSLKGAANEKLFF
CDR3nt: TGTGCCAGCAGCTTAAAGGGAGCGGCTAATGAAAAACTGTTTTTT

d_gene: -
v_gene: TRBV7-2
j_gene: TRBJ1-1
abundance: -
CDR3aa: CASSFSSQGEAFF
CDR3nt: TGTGCCAGCAGCTTTTCGAGTCAGGGTGAAGCTTTCTTT

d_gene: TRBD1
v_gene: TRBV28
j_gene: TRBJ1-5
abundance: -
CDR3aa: CASGTTGTGRNQPQHF
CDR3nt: TGTGCCAGCGGTACCACGGGGACAGGACGCAATCAGCCCCAGCATTTT

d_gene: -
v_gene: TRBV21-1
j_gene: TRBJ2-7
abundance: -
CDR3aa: CASTLYGQGLYYEQYF
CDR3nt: TGTGCCAGCACACTTTACGGACAGGGGCTGTACTACGAGCAGTACTTC

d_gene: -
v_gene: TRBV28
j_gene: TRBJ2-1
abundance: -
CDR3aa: CASSQGRLNQFF
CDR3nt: TGTGCCAGCAGTCAGGGTAGGCTCAACCAGTTCTTC

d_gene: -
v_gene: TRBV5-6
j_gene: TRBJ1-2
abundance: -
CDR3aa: CASSFSGDGYTF
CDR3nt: TGTGCCAGCAGCTTTTCGGGGGATGGCTACACCTTC

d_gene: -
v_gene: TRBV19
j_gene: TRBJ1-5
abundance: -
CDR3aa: CASSIASVPFLGVF
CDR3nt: TGTGCCAGTAGTATAGCGTCAGTACCCTTTCTGGGAGTTTTT

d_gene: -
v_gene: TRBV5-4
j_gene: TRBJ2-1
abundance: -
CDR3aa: CASSALAARHNEQFF
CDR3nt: TGTGCCAGCAGCGCGCTCGCGGCGCGGCACAATGAGCAGTTCTTC

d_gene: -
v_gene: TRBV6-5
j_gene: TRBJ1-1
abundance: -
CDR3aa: CASISDGWEAFF
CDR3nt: TGTGCCAGCATATCAGACGGGTGGGAAGCTTTCTTT

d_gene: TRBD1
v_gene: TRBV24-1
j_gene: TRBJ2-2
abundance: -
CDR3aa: CATSDHRQGPPGELFF
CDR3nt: TGTGCCACCAGTGACCACCGACAGGGGCCCCCCGGGGAGCTGTTTTTT

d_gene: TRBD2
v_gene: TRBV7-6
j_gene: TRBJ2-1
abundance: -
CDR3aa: CASSPTPRGGGDEQFF
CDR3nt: TGTGCCAGCAGCCCCACCCCGCGGGGGGGCGGGGATGAGCAGTTCTTC

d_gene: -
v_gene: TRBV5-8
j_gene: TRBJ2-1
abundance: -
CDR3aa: CASSLLRVSNEQFF
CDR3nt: TGTGCCAGCAGCTTGCTCAGGGTTAGCAATGAGCAGTTCTTC

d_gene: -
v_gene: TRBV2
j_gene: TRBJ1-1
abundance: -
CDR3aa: CASSERQWDTEAFF
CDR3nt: TGTGCCAGCAGTGAGCGGCAGTGGGACACTGAAGCTTTCTTT

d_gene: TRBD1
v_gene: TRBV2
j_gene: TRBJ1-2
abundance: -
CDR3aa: CASPGQETGGGSVGYTF
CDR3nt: TGTGCCAGCCCCGGACAAGAGACAGGGGGCGGCTCCGTTGGCTACACCTTC

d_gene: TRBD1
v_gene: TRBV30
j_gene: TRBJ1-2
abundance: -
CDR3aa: CALEGAGVDGYTF
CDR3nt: TGTGCTTTGGAGGGGGCAGGGGTGGATGGCTACACCTTC

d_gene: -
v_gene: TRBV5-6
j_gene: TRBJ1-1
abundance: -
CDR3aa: CASSPQGPTEAFF
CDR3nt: TGTGCCAGCAGCCCCCAGGGGCCCACTGAAGCTTTCTTT

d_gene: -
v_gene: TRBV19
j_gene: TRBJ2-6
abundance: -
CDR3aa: CASSRSRGANVLTF
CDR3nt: TGTGCCAGTAGTAGATCGAGGGGGGCCAACGTCCTGACTTTC

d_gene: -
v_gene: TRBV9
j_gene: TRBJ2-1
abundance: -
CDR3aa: CASSVGGEQFF
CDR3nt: TGTGCCAGCAGCGTAGGCGGGGAGCAGTTCTTC

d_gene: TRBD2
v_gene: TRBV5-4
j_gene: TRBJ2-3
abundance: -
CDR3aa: CASSPGTSGTSTDTQYF
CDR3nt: TGTGCCAGCAGCCCCGGGACTAGCGGGACTAGCACAGATACGCAGTATTTT

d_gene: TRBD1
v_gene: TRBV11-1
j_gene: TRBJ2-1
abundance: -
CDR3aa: CASSLEGTGKNEQFF
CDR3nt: TGTGCCAGCAGCTTAGAGGGGACAGGAAAGAATGAGCAGTTCTTC

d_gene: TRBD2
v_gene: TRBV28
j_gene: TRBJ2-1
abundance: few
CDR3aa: CASSTAGSHSLAGGGNEQFF
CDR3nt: TGTGCCAGCAGTACCGCAGGATCACATTCTTTAGCGGGAGGGGGCAATGAGCAGTTCTTC

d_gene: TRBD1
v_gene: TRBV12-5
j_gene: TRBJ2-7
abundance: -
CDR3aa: CASGLGTGSSYEQYF
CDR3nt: TGTGCTAGTGGTCTCGGGACAGGGAGCTCCTACGAGCAGTACTTC

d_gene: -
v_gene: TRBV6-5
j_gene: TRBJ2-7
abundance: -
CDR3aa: CASTISTGSYEQYF
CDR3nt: TGTGCCAGCACTATATCTACAGGTTCCTACGAGCAGTACTTC

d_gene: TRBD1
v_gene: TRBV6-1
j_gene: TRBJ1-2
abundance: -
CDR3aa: CASSPTGDYGYTF
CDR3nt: TGTGCCAGCAGCCCGACAGGGGACTATGGCTACACCTTC